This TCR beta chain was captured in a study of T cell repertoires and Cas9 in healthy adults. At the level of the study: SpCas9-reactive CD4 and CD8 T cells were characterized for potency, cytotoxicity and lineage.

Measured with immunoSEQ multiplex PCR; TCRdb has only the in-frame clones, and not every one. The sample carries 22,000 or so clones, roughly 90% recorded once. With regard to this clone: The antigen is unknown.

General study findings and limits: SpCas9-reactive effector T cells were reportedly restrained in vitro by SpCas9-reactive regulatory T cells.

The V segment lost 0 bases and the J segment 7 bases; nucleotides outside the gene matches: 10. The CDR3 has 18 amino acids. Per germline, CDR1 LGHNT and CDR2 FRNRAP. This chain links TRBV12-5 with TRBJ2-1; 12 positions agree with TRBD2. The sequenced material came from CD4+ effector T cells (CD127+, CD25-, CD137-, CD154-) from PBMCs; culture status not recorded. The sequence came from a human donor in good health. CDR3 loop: CASGLVLPLAGGDNEQFF. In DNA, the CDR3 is TGTGCTAGTGGTTTGGTGCTCCCACTAGCGGGGGGAGATAATGAGCAGTTCTTC.